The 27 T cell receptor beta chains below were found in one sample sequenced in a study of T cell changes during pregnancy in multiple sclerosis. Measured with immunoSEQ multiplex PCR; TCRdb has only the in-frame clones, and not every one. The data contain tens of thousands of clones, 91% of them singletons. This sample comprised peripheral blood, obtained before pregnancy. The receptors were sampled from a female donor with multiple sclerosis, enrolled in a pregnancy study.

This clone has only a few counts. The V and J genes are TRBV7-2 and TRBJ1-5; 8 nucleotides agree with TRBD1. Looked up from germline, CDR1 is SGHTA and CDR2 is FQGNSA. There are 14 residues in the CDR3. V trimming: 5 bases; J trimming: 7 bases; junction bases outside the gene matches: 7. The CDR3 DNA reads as TGTGCCAGCAGCCCAGGACAGGGCACCCAGCCCCAGCATTTT. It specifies CASSPGQGTQPQHF.

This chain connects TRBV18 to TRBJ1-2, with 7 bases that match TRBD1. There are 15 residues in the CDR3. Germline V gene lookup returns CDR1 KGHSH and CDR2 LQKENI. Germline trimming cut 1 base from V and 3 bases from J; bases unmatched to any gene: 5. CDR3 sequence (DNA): TGTGCCAGCTCACCACTCGACAGGGCCGACTATGGCTACACCTTC. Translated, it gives CASSPLDRADYGYTF. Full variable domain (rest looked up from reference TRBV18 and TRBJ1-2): NAGVMQNPRHLVRRRGQEARLRCSPMKGHSHVYWYRQLPEEGLKFMVYLQKENIIDESGMPKERFSAEFPKEGPSILRIQQVVRGDSAAYFCASSPLDRADYGYTFGSGTRLTVV.

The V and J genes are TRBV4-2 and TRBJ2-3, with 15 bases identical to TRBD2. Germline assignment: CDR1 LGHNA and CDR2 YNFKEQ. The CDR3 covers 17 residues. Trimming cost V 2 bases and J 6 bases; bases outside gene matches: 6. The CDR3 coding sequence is TGTGCCAGCAGCCAACGGACTAGCGGGGGGGCTGGGGATACGCAGTATTTT. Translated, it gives CASSQRTSGGAGDTQYF.

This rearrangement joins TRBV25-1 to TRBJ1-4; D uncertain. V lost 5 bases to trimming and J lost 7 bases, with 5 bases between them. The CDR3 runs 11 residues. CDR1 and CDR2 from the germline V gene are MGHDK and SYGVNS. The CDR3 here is CASSRGEKLFF. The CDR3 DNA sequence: TGTGCCAGCAGTCGGGGTGAAAAACTGTTTTTT. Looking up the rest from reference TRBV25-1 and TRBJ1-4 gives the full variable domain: EADIYQTPRYLVIGTGKKITLECSQTMGHDKMYWYQQDPGMELHLIHYSYGVNSTEKGDLSSESTVSRIRTEHFPLTLESARPSHTSQYLCASSRGEKLFFGSGTQLSVL.

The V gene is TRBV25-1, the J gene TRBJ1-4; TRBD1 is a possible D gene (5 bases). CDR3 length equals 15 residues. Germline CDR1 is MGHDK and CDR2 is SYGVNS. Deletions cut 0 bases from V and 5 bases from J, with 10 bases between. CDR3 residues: CASSEYRQFNEKLFF. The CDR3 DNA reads TGTGCCAGCAGTGAATATAGACAGTTCAATGAAAAACTGTTTTTT.

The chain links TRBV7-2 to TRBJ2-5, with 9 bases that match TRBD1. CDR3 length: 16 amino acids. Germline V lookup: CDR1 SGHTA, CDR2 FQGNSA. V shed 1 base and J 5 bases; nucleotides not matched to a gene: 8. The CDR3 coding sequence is TGTGCCAGCAGCTTAGACGCGGGACAGGGCGGGGAGACCCAGTACTTC. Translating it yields CASSLDAGQGGETQYF.

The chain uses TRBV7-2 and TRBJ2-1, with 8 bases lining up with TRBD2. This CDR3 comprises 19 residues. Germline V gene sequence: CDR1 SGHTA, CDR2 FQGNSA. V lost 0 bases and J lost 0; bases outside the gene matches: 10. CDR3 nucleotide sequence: TGTGCCAGCAGCTTAGCGCTAAGGAGCGGGGGCCTCTCCTACAATGAGCAGTTCTTC. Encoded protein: CASSLALRSGGLSYNEQFF.

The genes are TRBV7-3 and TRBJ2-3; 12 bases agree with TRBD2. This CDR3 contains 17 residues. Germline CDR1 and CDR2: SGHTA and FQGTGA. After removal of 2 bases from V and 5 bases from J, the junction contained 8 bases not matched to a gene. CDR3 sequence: CASSLVASGGARDTQYF. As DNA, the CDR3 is TGTGCCAGCAGCTTAGTGGCTAGCGGGGGGGCCAGAGATACGCAGTATTTT.

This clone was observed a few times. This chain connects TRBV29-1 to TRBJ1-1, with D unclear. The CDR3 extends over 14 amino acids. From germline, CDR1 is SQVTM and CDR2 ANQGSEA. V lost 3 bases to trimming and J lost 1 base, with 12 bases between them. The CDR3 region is CSVDPRPTNTEAFF. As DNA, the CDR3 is TGCAGCGTTGACCCGCGGCCGACGAACACTGAAGCTTTCTTT.

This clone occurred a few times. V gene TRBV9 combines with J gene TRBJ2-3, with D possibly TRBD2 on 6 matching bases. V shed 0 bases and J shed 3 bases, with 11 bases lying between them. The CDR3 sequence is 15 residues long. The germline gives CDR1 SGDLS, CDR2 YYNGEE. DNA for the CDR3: TGTGCCAGCAGCGTAGTAGAAGGGAGGACAGATACGCAGTATTTT. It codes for CASSVVEGRTDTQYF.

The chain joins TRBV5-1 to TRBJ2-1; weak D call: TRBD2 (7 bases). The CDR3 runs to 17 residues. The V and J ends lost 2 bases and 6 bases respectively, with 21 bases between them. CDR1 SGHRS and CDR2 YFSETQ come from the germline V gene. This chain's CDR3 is CASSFGPLGGQINEQFF. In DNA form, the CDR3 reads TGCGCCAGCAGCTTTGGGCCCTTGGGGGGGCAAATCAATGAGCAGTTCTTC.

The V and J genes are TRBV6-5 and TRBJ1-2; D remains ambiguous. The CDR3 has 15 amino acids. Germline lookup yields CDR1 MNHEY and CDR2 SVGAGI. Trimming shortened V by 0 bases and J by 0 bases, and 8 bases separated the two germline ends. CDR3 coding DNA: TGTGCCAGCAGTTACTCGTACAGCCCTAACTATGGCTACACCTTC. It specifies CASSYSYSPNYGYTF.

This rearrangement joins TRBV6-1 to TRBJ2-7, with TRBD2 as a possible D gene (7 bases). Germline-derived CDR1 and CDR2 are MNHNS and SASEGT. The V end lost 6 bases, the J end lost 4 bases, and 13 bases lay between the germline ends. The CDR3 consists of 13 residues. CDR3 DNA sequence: TGTGCCAGCAGAGGGGGGGGGACGTACGAGCAGTACTTC. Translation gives CASRGGGTYEQYF.

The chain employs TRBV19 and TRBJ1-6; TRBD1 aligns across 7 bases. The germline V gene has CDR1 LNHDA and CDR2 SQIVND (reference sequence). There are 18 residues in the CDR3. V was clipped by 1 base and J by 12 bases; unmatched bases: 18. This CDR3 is CASSIGAGGTALIGPLHF. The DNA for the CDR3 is TGTGCCAGTAGTATAGGGGCTGGCGGGACAGCCCTAATTGGACCCCTCCACTTT.

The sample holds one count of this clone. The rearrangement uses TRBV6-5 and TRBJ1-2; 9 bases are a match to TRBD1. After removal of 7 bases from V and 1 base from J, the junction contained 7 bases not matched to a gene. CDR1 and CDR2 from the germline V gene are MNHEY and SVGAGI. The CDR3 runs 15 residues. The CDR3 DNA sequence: TGTGCCAGCAACACAGGGGGCGCCGGTAACTATGGCTACACCTTC. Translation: CASNTGGAGNYGYTF.

CDR3 residues: CASRRTSGATEQYF. CDR3 DNA: TGTGCCAGCAGGCGGACTAGCGGGGCCACCGAGCAGTACTTC. The rearrangement uses TRBV7-9 and TRBJ2-7; TRBD2 matches 12 bases. Germline V CDR1 and CDR2: SEHNR, FQNEAQ (reference sequence). V lost 6 bases, J lost 6 bases, and 6 bases stayed unmatched. The CDR3 extends over 14 amino acids.

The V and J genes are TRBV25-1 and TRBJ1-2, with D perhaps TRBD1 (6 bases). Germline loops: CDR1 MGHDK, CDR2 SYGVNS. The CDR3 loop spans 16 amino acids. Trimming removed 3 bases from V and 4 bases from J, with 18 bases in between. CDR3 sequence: CASSDPGRAGVYGYTF. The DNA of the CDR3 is TGTGCCAGCAGTGACCCCGGGAGGGCAGGGGTCTATGGCTACACCTTC.

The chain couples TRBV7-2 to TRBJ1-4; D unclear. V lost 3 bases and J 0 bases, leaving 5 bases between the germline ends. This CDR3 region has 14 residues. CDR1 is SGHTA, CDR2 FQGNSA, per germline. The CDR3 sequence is CASSFWPTNEKLFF. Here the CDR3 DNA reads TGTGCCAGCAGCTTCTGGCCAACTAATGAAAAACTGTTTTTT.

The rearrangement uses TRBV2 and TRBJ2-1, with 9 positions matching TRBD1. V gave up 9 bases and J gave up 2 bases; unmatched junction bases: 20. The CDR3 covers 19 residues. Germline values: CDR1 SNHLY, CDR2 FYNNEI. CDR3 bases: TGTGCCAGGACGGGACAGGGTGATTTCAGGTCATCTACCTACAATGAGCAGTTCTTC. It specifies CARTGQGDFRSSTYNEQFF.

CDR3 amino acids: CASSDSTTGYGYTF. Written as DNA, the CDR3 is TGTGCCAGCAGTGACTCGACGACAGGCTATGGCTACACCTTC. The rearrangement uses TRBV6-4 and TRBJ1-2; tentative D call: TRBD1 (6 bases). With 0 bases removed from V and 4 bases from J, the gap between germline ends came to 9 bases. The CDR3 contains 14 residues. Germline CDR1 MRHNA, CDR2 SNTAGT.

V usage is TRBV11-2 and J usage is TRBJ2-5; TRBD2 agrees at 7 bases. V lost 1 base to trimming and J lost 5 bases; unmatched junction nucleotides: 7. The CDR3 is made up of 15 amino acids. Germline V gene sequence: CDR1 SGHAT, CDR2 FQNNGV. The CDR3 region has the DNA TGTGCCAGCAGCTTAGGCCCGACTAGCCTTGAGACCCAGTACTTC. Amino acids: CASSLGPTSLETQYF.

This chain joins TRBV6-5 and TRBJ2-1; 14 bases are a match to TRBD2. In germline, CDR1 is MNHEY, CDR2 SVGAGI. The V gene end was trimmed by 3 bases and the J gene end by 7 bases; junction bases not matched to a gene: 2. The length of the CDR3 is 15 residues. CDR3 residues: CASSYGTSGGNEQFF. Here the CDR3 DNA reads TGTGCCAGCAGTTATGGGACTAGCGGGGGTAATGAGCAGTTCTTC.

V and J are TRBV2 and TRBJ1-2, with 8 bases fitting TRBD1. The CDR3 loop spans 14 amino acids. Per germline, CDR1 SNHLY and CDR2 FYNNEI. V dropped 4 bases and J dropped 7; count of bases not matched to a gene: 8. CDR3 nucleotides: TGTGCCAGCAGTGGACCGGGACAGGTCTTTGGCTACACCTTC. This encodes CASSGPGQVFGYTF. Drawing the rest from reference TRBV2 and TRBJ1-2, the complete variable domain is EPEVTQTPSHQVTQMGQEVILRCVPISNHLYFYWYRQILGQKVEFLVSFYNNEISEKSEIFDDQFSVERPDGSNFTLKIRSTKLEDSAMYFCASSGPGQVFGYTFGSGTRLTVV.

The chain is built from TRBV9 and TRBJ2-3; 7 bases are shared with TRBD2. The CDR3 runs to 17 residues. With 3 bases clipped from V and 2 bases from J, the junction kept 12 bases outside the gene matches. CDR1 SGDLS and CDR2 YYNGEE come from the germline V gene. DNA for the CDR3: TGTGCCAGCAGCGAGGTGGCGGGACTATCATTCACAGATACGCAGTATTTT. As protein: CASSEVAGLSFTDTQYF.

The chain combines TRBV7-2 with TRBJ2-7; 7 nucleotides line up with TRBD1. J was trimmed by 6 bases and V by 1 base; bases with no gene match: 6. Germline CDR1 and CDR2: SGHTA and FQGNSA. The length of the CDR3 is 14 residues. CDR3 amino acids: CASSLDRGVVEQYF. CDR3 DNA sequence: TGTGCCAGCAGCTTAGACAGGGGAGTCGTCGAGCAGTACTTC. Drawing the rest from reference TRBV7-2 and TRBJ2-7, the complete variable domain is GAGVSQSPSNKVTEKGKDVELRCDPISGHTALYWYRQSLGQGLEFLIYFQGNSAPDKSGLPSDRFSAERTGGSVSTLTIQRTQQEDSAVYLCASSLDRGVVEQYFGPGTRLTVT.

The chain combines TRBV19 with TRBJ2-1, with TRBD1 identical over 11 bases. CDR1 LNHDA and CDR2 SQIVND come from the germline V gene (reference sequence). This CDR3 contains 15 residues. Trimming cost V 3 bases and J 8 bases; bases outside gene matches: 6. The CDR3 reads CASSITGTGGYEQFF. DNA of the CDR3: TGTGCCAGTAGTATTACCGGGACAGGGGGGTATGAGCAGTTCTTC. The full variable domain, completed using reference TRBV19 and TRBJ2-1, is DGGITQSPKYLFRKEGQNVTLSCEQNLNHDAMYWYRQDPGQGLRLIYYSQIVNDFQKGDIAEGYSVSREKKESFPLTVTSAQKNPTAFYLCASSITGTGGYEQFFGPGTRLTVL.

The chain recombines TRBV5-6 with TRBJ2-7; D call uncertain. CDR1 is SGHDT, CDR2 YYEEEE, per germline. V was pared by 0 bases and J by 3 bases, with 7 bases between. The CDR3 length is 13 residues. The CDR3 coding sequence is TGTGCCAGCAGCTTGGGAGTGGTCTACGAGCAGTACTTC. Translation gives CASSLGVVYEQYF.